The 21 T cell receptor beta chains below all came from one sample that was sequenced in a study of blood T cell repertoires in COVID-19. Using immunoSEQ multiplex PCR, the repertoire was profiled, and TCRdb retains in-frame clones only, with some absent. Seen here are under 150,000 clones, more than 70% observed once, and the top ten hold 28%. The sample comprised peripheral blood. The receptor set was obtained from a human donor in a cohort sampled during active COVID-19.

This chain links TRBV7-2 with TRBJ2-5, with D perhaps TRBD2 (6 bases). CDR3 length: 13 amino acids. Germline lookup yields CDR1 SGHTA and CDR2 FQGNSA. The V end was cut by 8 bases, the J end by 4 bases, with 14 bases between. As DNA, the CDR3 is TGTGCCAGCGGCCGGGGGTGGGGAGAGACCCAGTACTTC. Residues: CASGRGWGETQYF.

The CDR3 region is CASSLGIRNEQFF. DNA of the CDR3: TGTGCCAGCAGCCTAGGTATTAGAAATGAGCAGTTCTTC. This chain uses TRBV11-2 with TRBJ2-1; D remains unclear. There are 13 residues in the CDR3. Germline CDR1 is SGHAT and CDR2 is FQNNGV. V was shortened by 5 bases and J by 7 bases, with 12 bases between the two germline ends.

This rearrangement joins TRBV27 to TRBJ2-1, with a weak D call TRBD2 (5 bases). The CDR3 spans 15 residues. V gave up 2 bases and J gave up 7 bases, with 15 bases separating them. Per germline, CDR1 MNHEY and CDR2 SMNVEV (reference sequence). In DNA, the CDR3 is TGTGCCAGCAGTTTACTCGGGATCCCTGGGAATGAGCAGTTCTTC. As protein: CASSLLGIPGNEQFF.

V gene TRBV9 combines with J gene TRBJ2-7; TRBD1 aligns across 11 bases. The length of the CDR3 is 18 residues. CDR1 and CDR2 from the germline V gene are SGDLS and YYNGEE. The V segment lost 4 bases and the J segment 1 base; nucleotides outside the gene matches: 13. The CDR3 here is CASSLMGTGGFFSYEQYF. The DNA of the CDR3 is TGTGCCAGCAGCCTAATGGGGACAGGGGGTTTTTTTTCCTACGAGCAGTACTTC. The whole variable domain, filled in from reference TRBV9 and TRBJ2-7, reads DSGVTQTPKHLITATGQRVTLRCSPRSGDLSVYWYQQSLDQGLQFLIQYYNGEERAKGNILERFSAQQFPDLHSELNLSSLELGDSALYFCASSLMGTGGFFSYEQYFGPGTRLTVT.

The chain links TRBV18 to TRBJ2-7, with 9 bases fitting TRBD1. V trimming: 3 bases; J trimming: 5 bases; junction bases outside the gene matches: 5. This CDR3 comprises 14 residues. From germline, CDR1 is KGHSH and CDR2 LQKENI. As DNA, the CDR3 is TGTGCCAGCTCACCCCGAGGACAGGGGAACGAGCAGTACTTC. Translation: CASSPRGQGNEQYF.

V is TRBV9 and J is TRBJ2-1; tentatively, D is TRBD2 (6 bases). CDR1 is SGDLS and CDR2 is YYNGEE in the germline V gene. The CDR3 loop spans 15 amino acids. V dropped 0 bases and J dropped 1 base, with 8 bases sitting between them. The DNA for the CDR3 is TGTGCCAGCAGCGTAGGGGGGGAGTCCTACAATGAGCAGTTCTTC. Encoded protein: CASSVGGESYNEQFF.

This chain connects TRBV4-1 to TRBJ2-5, with TRBD2 matching over 8 bases. The germline gives CDR1 MGHRA, CDR2 YSYEKL. With 0 bases clipped from V and 10 bases from J, the junction kept 10 bases outside the gene matches. The CDR3 runs to 15 residues. CDR3 loop: CASSQDAGGSGDQYF. The CDR3, as DNA: TGCGCCAGCAGCCAAGATGCGGGGGGCTCCGGGGACCAGTACTTC.

This clone was observed a single time. This chain links TRBV11-2 with TRBJ2-3; D is unresolved. Trimming took off 5 bases at V and 2 bases at J, with 5 bases between the two ends. CDR1 is SGHAT and CDR2 is FQNNGV in the germline V gene. This CDR3 spans 12 amino acids. This CDR3 is CASSLSTDTQYF. CDR3 bases: TGTGCCAGCAGCCTTTCCACAGATACGCAGTATTTT.

V is TRBV7-8 and J is TRBJ2-7, with TRBD2 as a possible D gene (5 bases). Germline CDR1 reads SGHVS; CDR2 reads FQNEAQ. V was cut by 5 bases and J by 1 base, with 15 bases left in between. The CDR3 spans 15 residues. Here the CDR3 DNA reads TGTGCCAGCAGCCCCATACTAGGGAGATCCTACGAGCAGTACTTC. This gives the protein CASSPILGRSYEQYF.

The gene calls are TRBV7-2 and TRBJ1-2, with 7 bases aligning to TRBD1. There are 13 residues in the CDR3. Per germline, CDR1 SGHTA and CDR2 FQGNSA. J lost 8 bases, V lost 3 bases, and 6 bases had no gene match. CDR3 amino acids: CASSFGGGRGYTF. The CDR3 nucleotides read TGTGCCAGCAGCTTTGGAGGGGGCAGGGGCTACACCTTC.

The rearrangement joins TRBV7-3 to TRBJ2-7, with 9 bases matching TRBD2. Germline CDR1 and CDR2: SGHTA and FQGTGA. V gave up 2 bases and J gave up 2 bases; unmatched junction bases: 1. CDR3 size: 14 residues. The CDR3 DNA follows: TGTGCCAGCAGCTTAGCGGGGGGGACCTACGAGCAGTACTTC. It specifies CASSLAGGTYEQYF.

This clone was observed a handful of times. This sequence joins TRBV7-2 and TRBJ2-5; 10 bases are a match to TRBD2. CDR1 is SGHTA and CDR2 is FQGNSA in the germline V gene. V was pared by 3 bases and J by 3 bases, with 7 bases of the junction left unmatched. The length of the CDR3 is 16 residues. The CDR3 here is CASSLWLAGEKETQYF. As DNA, the CDR3 is TGTGCCAGCAGCTTGTGGCTAGCGGGGGAGAAAGAGACCCAGTACTTC.

The V gene is TRBV7-6, the J gene TRBJ1-6; 8 positions agree with TRBD1. The CDR3 loop spans 15 amino acids. Trimming took 5 bases from V and 7 from J; bases not matched to a gene: 7. CDR1 is SGHVS, CDR2 FNYEAQ, per germline. The CDR3 loop is CASSPVGTGNSPLHF. The DNA of the CDR3 is TGTGCCAGCAGCCCAGTGGGGACAGGAAATTCACCCCTCCACTTT.

This sequence joins TRBV5-4 and TRBJ2-7; perhaps TRBD2 as D (5 bases). V was shortened by 2 bases and J by 0 bases, with 12 bases between the two germline ends. The germline V gene encodes CDR1 SGHNT and CDR2 YYREEE (reference sequence). The CDR3 extends over 15 amino acids. CDR3 bases: TGTGCCAGCAGCTTTGGAGCGGACCTCTCCTACGAGCAGTACTTC. It encodes CASSFGADLSYEQYF.

The CDR3: CASSQDSESSGNTIYF. The CDR3 region has the DNA TGCGCCAGCAGCCAAGACTCCGAGAGCTCTGGAAACACCATATATTTT. J is TRBJ1-3 and V is TRBV4-3; no reliable D call. Germline loops: CDR1 LGHNA, CDR2 YSLEER. V was pared by 0 bases and J by 0 bases, with 9 bases between. This CDR3 comprises 16 residues.

In its sample, this clone was seen once. This rearrangement joins TRBV2 to TRBJ1-2; no definite D call. The CDR3 consists of 17 residues. V was shortened by 7 bases and J by 0 bases, with 21 bases between the two germline ends. CDR1 and CDR2 from the germline V gene are SNHLY and FYNNEI. The CDR3, as DNA: TGTGCCAGCATCCCTCCCCTTGGGCAGGCCGCTAACTATGGCTACACCTTC. This translates into CASIPPLGQAANYGYTF.

This clone has only a few counts. The chain recombines TRBV6-5 with TRBJ1-3; D remains ambiguous. Trimming stripped 0 bases from V and 5 bases from J, with 11 bases between. Germline CDR1 MNHEY, CDR2 SVGAGI. CDR3 length: 15 residues. CDR3 amino acids: CASSYSSADRNTIYF. The DNA for the CDR3 is TGTGCCAGCAGTTACTCATCAGCCGACAGAAACACCATATATTTT.

V is TRBV3-1 (or the pseudogene TRBV3-2) and J is TRBJ2-3, with D unresolved. CDR1 and CDR2 from the germline V gene are LGHDT and YNNKEL (reference sequence). The CDR3 has 14 amino acids. Between the trimmed V and J ends, which lost 1 base and 6 bases, there was a span of 11 bases. The CDR3: CASSQVSGADTQYF. For the CDR3, the DNA is TGTGCCAGCAGCCAAGTTTCCGGAGCCGATACGCAGTATTTT.

The chain recombines TRBV10-3 with TRBJ2-1, with unresolved D. V lost 4 bases and J lost 5, with 12 bases in between. CDR1 is ENHRY, CDR2 SYGVKD, per germline. The CDR3 runs 14 residues. This CDR3 reads CAISGAEYNNEQFF. The CDR3 DNA sequence: TGTGCCATCAGTGGGGCAGAATACAACAATGAGCAGTTCTTC.

The rearrangement uses TRBV7-9 and TRBJ1-2; 11 bases fit TRBD1. The CDR3 contains 16 residues. Germline assignment: CDR1 SEHNR and CDR2 FQNEAQ (reference sequence). V lost 4 bases and J lost 0; bases outside the gene matches: 4. The CDR3 reads CASSSRTGGSNYGYTF. As DNA, the CDR3 is TGTGCCAGCAGCTCACGGACAGGGGGCTCTAACTATGGCTACACCTTC. The whole variable domain, remainder taken from reference TRBV7-9 and TRBJ1-2, is DTGVSQNPRHKITKRGQNVTFRCDPISEHNRLYWYRQTLGQGPEFLTYFQNEAQLEKSRLLSDRFSAERPKGSFSTLEIQRTEQGDSAMYLCASSSRTGGSNYGYTFGSGTRLTVV.

V is TRBV27 and J is TRBJ2-7, with D maybe TRBD2 (7 bases). There are 13 residues in the CDR3. Per germline, CDR1 MNHEY and CDR2 SMNVEV (reference sequence). Trimming stripped 5 bases from V and 5 bases from J, with 13 bases between. The CDR3 nucleotides are TGTGCCAGCAGTCAGAGGGGGGGCAACGAGCAGTACTTC. Its protein product is CASSQRGGNEQYF.